The present T cell receptor beta chain was sequenced within a study of OX40 agonist ivuxolimab in advanced cancers. Data came from immunoSEQ multiplex PCR; TCRdb stores just in-frame clones and leaves some out. In the table there are tens of thousands of clones, approximately 89% of which are singletons. Trimming cost V 4 bases and J 6 bases; bases outside gene matches: 5. CDR3 length equals 13 residues. CDR1 and CDR2 from the germline V gene are SGHRS and YFSETQ. Autoimmune disease history or systemic immunosuppression excluded patients. Blood got drawn at baseline, again on cycle 4 day 1, and then on cycle 7 day 1.

The input for sequencing was CD4+ or CD8+ T cells sorted from blood, taken in a trial of the OX40 agonist ivuxolimab. The TCR originated in an adult with an advanced solid tumor such as melanoma, head and neck, liver or kidney cancer. The chain joins TRBV5-1 to TRBJ2-7; 9 bases fit TRBD1. This chain's CDR3 is CASSPGQGSEQYF. The CDR3 DNA follows: TGCGCCAGCAGCCCGGGACAGGGATCCGAGCAGTACTTC. The full variable domain, rest sourced from reference TRBV5-1 and TRBJ2-7, is KAGVTQTPRYLIKTRGQQVTLSCSPISGHRSVSWYQQTPGQGLQFLFEYFSETQRNKGNFPGRFSGRQFSNSRSEMNVSTLELGDSALYLCASSPGQGSEQYFGPGTRLTVT.